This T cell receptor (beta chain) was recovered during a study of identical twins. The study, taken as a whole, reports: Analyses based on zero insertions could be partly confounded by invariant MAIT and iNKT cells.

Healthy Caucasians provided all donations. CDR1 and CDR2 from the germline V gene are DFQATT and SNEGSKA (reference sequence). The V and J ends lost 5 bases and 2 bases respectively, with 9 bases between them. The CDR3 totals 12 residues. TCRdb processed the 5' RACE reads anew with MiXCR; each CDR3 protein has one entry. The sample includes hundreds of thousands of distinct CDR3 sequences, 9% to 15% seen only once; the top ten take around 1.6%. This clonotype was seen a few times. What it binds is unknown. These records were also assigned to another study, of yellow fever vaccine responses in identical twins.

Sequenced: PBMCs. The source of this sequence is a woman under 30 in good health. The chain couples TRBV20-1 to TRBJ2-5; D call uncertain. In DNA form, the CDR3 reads TGCAGTGCTTACGACTTACAAGAGACCCAGTACTTC. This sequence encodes CSAYDLQETQYF.